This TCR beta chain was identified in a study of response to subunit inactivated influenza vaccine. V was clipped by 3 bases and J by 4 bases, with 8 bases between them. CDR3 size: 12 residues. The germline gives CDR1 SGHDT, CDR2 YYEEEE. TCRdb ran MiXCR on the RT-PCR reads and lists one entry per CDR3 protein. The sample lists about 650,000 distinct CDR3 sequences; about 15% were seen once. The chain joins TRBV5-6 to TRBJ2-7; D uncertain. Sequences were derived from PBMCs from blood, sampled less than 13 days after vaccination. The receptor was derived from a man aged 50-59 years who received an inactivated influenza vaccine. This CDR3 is CASSSYTYEQYF. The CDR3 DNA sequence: TGTGCCAGCAGCTCATACACTTACGAGCAGTACTTC.